Described below is a single TCR beta chain sequence and its context. The data were obtained in a study of blood T cell repertoires in COVID-19. The assay was immunoSEQ multiplex PCR, and TCRdb's table has in-frame clones only and misses some. The sample has about 120,000 clones; about 89% are singletons. The germline V gene has CDR1 LGHNA and CDR2 YNFKEQ. The CDR3 extends over 17 amino acids. V dropped 5 bases and J dropped 1; count of bases not matched to a gene: 12. The chain couples TRBV4-2 to TRBJ2-7; 9 nucleotides match TRBD2. This sequence originates from a woman aged 70-85 years with acute or convalescent COVID-19. The sample comprised peripheral blood. Here the CDR3 DNA reads TGTGCCAGCAGCTTACACGGGAGCGGGGGGACGTCCTACGAGCAGTACTTC. Its translation: CASSLHGSGGTSYEQYF.